These T cell receptor beta chains were read from a single sample in a study of a mutant IDH1 vaccine in newly diagnosed glioma. Libraries were prepared by immunoSEQ multiplex PCR; TCRdb keeps only in-frame clonotypes and omits some of them. The sample holds tens of thousands of clones, around 80% seen once. Their target antigens are unknown. The sequencing here drew on PBMCs, taken from a glioma patient whose treatment included an IDH1 peptide vaccine. The origin of the receptors is a middle-aged man with glioma. The CDR3 runs from the conserved cysteine through the conserved F or W. D genes are given only for firm matches. Expanded clones get a size class; other rows say once, few or many, or leave the size out.

V,D,size,J,DNA,CDR3
TRBV5-1,.,once,TRBJ2-7,TGCGCCAGCAGCTTGCGAGGGGGATACGAGCAGTACTTC,CASSLRGGYEQYF
TRBV29-1,TRBD2,.,TRBJ2-7,TGCAGCGTTGCAAAGGGTGCGGGAGGAGGATACGAGCAGTACTTC,CSVAKGAGGGYEQYF
TRBV5-6,TRBD2,.,TRBJ2-6,TGTGCCAGCCTAGCGGGGGGGACTGGGGCCAACGTCCTGACTTTC,CASLAGGTGANVLTF
TRBV28,.,.,TRBJ1-3,TGTGCCAGCCAGAAGACAGCTCGCTATGGAAACACCATATATTTT,CASQKTARYGNTIYF
TRBV19,.,few,TRBJ1-1,TGTGCCAGTAGGAAAAACAAGAACACTGAAGCTTTCTTT,CASRKNKNTEAFF
TRBV5-8,.,few,TRBJ2-3,TGTGCCAGCAGCCACCCGCTGGACACCTACACAGATACGCAGTATTTT,CASSHPLDTYTDTQYF
TRBV10-2,.,.,TRBJ1-2,TGCGCCAGCAGTGCTAGACAGTCCTATGGCTACACCTTC,CASSARQSYGYTF
TRBV5-6,.,.,TRBJ2-7,TGTGCCAGCAGCTTGGACAGTGCCTACGAGCAGTACTTC,CASSLDSAYEQYF
TRBV27,TRBD2,.,TRBJ2-1,TGTGCCAGCAGTTTCCTCGGGGGGGGCAATGAGCAGTTCTTC,CASSFLGGGNEQFF
TRBV9,.,few,TRBJ1-4,TGTGCCAGCAGCGGGGGAGGTGAAAAACTGTTTTTT,CASSGGGEKLFF
TRBV23-1,TRBD1,.,TRBJ2-2,TGCGCCAGCAGTCAACCCACCCCGGGACAGGGGGCGATAAGCCTCGGGGAGCTGTTTTTT,CASSQPTPGQGAISLGELFF
TRBV29-1,.,.,TRBJ2-5,TGCAGCGTTTCTTTGCAGGGAAGAAGAGAGACCCAGTACTTC,CSVSLQGRRETQYF
TRBV6-1,TRBD2,.,TRBJ2-5,TGTGCCAGCAGTGAGGGGACTAGCGGGAGACCCTATGCCCAAGAGACCCAGTACTTC,CASSEGTSGRPYAQETQYF
TRBV7-9,.,.,TRBJ2-7,TGTGCCAGCAGCCCCCCGAGGGAGCAGTACTTC,CASSPPREQYF
TRBV29-1,TRBD2,.,TRBJ2-5,TGCAGCGCTCCGGGACTAGCGGATGAGACCCAGTACTTC,CSAPGLADETQYF
TRBV19,TRBD1,.,TRBJ2-2,TGTGCCAGTAGCCCAGTTCCCCCGGGACAGCTTACCGGGGAGCTGTTTTTT,CASSPVPPGQLTGELFF
TRBV9,.,.,TRBJ2-5,TGTGCCAGCAGCGTAGGGGCGGAAGAGACCCAGTACTTC,CASSVGAEETQYF